The 13 T cell receptor beta chains in this list originate from one sample, sequenced in a study of blood T cell repertoires in COVID-19. Generated by immunoSEQ multiplex PCR, the TCRdb table keeps only in-frame clones and is missing some. The sample shows approximately 50,000 clones, 84% of them seen only once. The sequenced sample was peripheral blood. Receptors originate from a human donor in a cohort sampled during active COVID-19.

This chain connects TRBV19 to TRBJ2-2; a possible D gene is TRBD1 (5 bases). Trimming shortened V by 6 bases and J by 6 bases, and 17 bases separated the two germline ends. The CDR3 has 15 residues. From germline, CDR1 is LNHDA and CDR2 SQIVND (reference sequence). The CDR3 reads CASSPTAGYAGELFF. As DNA, the CDR3 is TGTGCCAGTAGCCCGACAGCCGGATACGCCGGGGAGCTGTTTTTT.

CDR3 sequence reads: CASSQEGQGGNEQFF. As DNA, the CDR3 is TGTGCCAGCAGCCAAGAGGGACAGGGTGGCAATGAGCAGTTCTTC. The genes are TRBV4-2 and TRBJ2-1; 9 nucleotides align to TRBD1. Germline V gene sequence: CDR1 LGHNA, CDR2 YNFKEQ. Losses at the gene ends were 0 bases for V and 6 bases for J; bases not matched to a gene: 3. CDR3 size: 15 residues.

As for this clone: Other DNA sequences in the same sample also yield this CDR3. V and J are TRBV5-1 and TRBJ2-7, with 9 positions matching TRBD1. Germline assignment: CDR1 SGHRS and CDR2 YFSETQ. V shed 3 bases, J shed 4 bases, and the junction held 5 bases outside the gene matches. This CDR3 comprises 14 residues. CDR3 nucleotide sequence: TGCGCCAGCAGCTCGACAGGGGGGTCGTACGAGCAGTACTTC. It encodes CASSSTGGSYEQYF.

The chain recombines TRBV4-2 with TRBJ1-1; D remains ambiguous. CDR1 is LGHNA and CDR2 is YNFKEQ in the germline V gene. Trimming stripped 0 bases from V and 3 bases from J, with 5 bases between. The CDR3 contains 13 residues. Here the CDR3 reads CASSQDIDTEAFF. CDR3 nucleotides: TGTGCCAGCAGCCAAGATATTGACACTGAAGCTTTCTTT.

This chain uses TRBV5-1 with TRBJ1-4, with 7 bases fitting TRBD1. V shed 0 bases, J shed 3 bases, and the junction held 5 bases outside the gene matches. Germline-derived CDR1 and CDR2 are SGHRS and YFSETQ. CDR3 size: 16 residues. The CDR3 reads CASSLAGGQPNEKLFF. The CDR3 bases are TGCGCCAGCAGCTTGGCCGGGGGACAGCCTAATGAAAAACTGTTTTTT.

The CDR3 reads CASRTGANTGELFF. DNA of the CDR3: TGCGCCAGCAGGACAGGGGCTAACACCGGGGAGCTGTTTTTT. The V call is TRBV4-1, the J call TRBJ2-2; 8 bases agree with TRBD1. There are 14 residues in the CDR3. Germline lookup yields CDR1 MGHRA and CDR2 YSYEKL. V dropped 6 bases and J dropped 2; count of bases not matched to a gene: 2.

A single count supports this clone. The V gene is TRBV6-1, the J gene TRBJ1-6, with TRBD1 matching 10 bases. This CDR3 is 17 amino acids long. The junction had 5 bases not matched to a gene; V was cut back by 4 bases and J by 2 bases. Per germline, CDR1 MNHNS and CDR2 SASEGT. As DNA, the CDR3 is TGTGCCAGCAGTGGGGGGACAGGGGCGGCCTATAATTCACCCCTCCACTTT. It yields the protein CASSGGTGAAYNSPLHF.

The V gene is TRBV7-2, the J gene TRBJ2-1, with 9 bases fitting TRBD2. V was clipped by 7 bases and J by 6 bases; unmatched bases: 7. CDR1 and CDR2 (germline): SGHTA, FQGNSA. The CDR3 has 14 residues. The DNA of the CDR3 is TGTGCCAGCACACTAGCGGGCTTTCTCAATGAGCAGTTCTTC. Protein sequence: CASTLAGFLNEQFF.

The genes are TRBV7-9 and TRBJ1-5, with 9 bases that match TRBD1. J gave up 2 bases and V 5 bases, and 4 bases lay outside the gene matches. CDR1 SEHNR and CDR2 FQNEAQ come from the germline V gene (reference sequence). This CDR3 contains 15 residues. The CDR3 protein is CASSPDRGGNQPQHF. The CDR3 coding sequence is TGTGCCAGCAGCCCGGACAGGGGAGGCAATCAGCCCCAGCATTTT. The full variable domain, in which reference TRBV7-9 and TRBJ1-5 provide the parts outside the CDR3, is DTGVSQNPRHKITKRGQNVTFRCDPISEHNRLYWYRQTLGQGPEFLTYFQNEAQLEKSRLLSDRFSAERPKGSFSTLEIQRTEQGDSAMYLCASSPDRGGNQPQHFGDGTRLSIL.

The chain has TRBV19 and TRBJ1-1, with a possible D match to TRBD1 (5 bases). Germline V gene lookup returns CDR1 LNHDA and CDR2 SQIVND (reference sequence). The V and J ends lost 2 bases and 10 bases respectively, with 14 bases between them. The CDR3 runs to 13 residues. In DNA, the CDR3 is TGTGCCAGTAGTATAAGGGACCTCGGGGGAGCTTTCTTT. This encodes CASSIRDLGGAFF.

The J gene is TRBJ2-5, the V gene TRBV11-2; TRBD1 aligns across 11 bases. The CDR3 has 15 amino acids. Germline-derived CDR1 and CDR2 are SGHAT and FQNNGV. V was pared by 6 bases and J by 4 bases, with 7 bases of the junction left unmatched. CDR3 coding DNA: TGTGCCAGCAGTCGGACAGGGGGCATCGGAGAGACCCAGTACTTC. Translating it yields CASSRTGGIGETQYF.

The chain joins TRBV6-5 to TRBJ1-1; the match to TRBD1 covers 9 bases. J lost 3 bases, V lost 7 bases, and 9 bases had no gene match. The germline V gene has CDR1 MNHEY and CDR2 SVGAGI. The CDR3 is made up of 15 amino acids. The CDR3 nucleotides read TGTGCCAGCACGGCCGGGACAGGGATATACACTGAAGCTTTCTTT. This sequence encodes CASTAGTGIYTEAFF.

The chain has TRBV27 and TRBJ2-3; D might be TRBD1 (6 bases). The germline gives CDR1 MNHEY, CDR2 SMNVEV (reference sequence). CDR3 length: 16 residues. The V gene lost 7 bases and the J gene lost 8 bases, with 25 bases spanning the gap. CDR3 protein: CASNPGTPTGVGTQYF. The CDR3 nucleotides are TGTGCCAGCAACCCAGGGACACCGACCGGAGTCGGTACGCAGTATTTT.